This T cell receptor (beta chain) was sequenced for a study of T cell changes during pregnancy in multiple sclerosis. The CDR3 length is 14 residues. The germline CDR1 and CDR2 sequences are SGHTA and FQGTGA. V lost 0 bases and J 3 bases, leaving 9 bases between the germline ends. TCRdb keeps only in-frame clones here, not all; method: immunoSEQ multiplex PCR. The sample holds fewer than 140,000 clones, just under 95% seen once. The receptor was isolated from a female donor with multiple sclerosis, enrolled in a pregnancy study. The chain uses TRBV7-3 and TRBJ2-7; perhaps TRBD1 as D (6 bases). The sample here was peripheral blood, taken after pregnancy. The DNA of the CDR3 is TGTGCCAGCAGCTTAACGGGACACAGCTACGAGCAGTACTTC. Translation: CASSLTGHSYEQYF.